This TCR beta chain was recorded in a study of shared clonotypes between healthy human individuals. Whole-study results and caveats: Clonotype sharing among the donors was expected to vary with sequencing depth. A reduction in generation probabilities was seen for non-shared clonotypes relative to those shared by all four donors. Estimated richness values were generally larger in naive subsets than in memory subsets.

About this clone itself: As yet, its antigen is unknown.

V lost 7 bases to trimming and J lost 6 bases; unmatched junction nucleotides: 9. CDR3 length: 14 residues. Germline lookup yields CDR1 SNHLY and CDR2 FYNNEI. This table comes from immunoSEQ multiplex PCR, and its TCRdb copy is limited to in-frame clones, with some not included. The sample has under 1,900,000 clones; approximately 98.5% are singletons. The CD4+ fraction was divided into a CD45RA+ naive subset and a CD45RA-negative memory subset. The sequence was collected from a man aged 30-40 years in good health. This chain joins TRBV2 and TRBJ1-3; 7 bases are a match to TRBD1. Material for sequencing was naive CD4+ T cells sorted from blood. Specified subset: CD45RA+ positively selected. The CDR3 is CASTFRGQSNTIYF. CDR3 in DNA: TGTGCCAGCACTTTTAGGGGACAGTCAAACACCATATATTTT.